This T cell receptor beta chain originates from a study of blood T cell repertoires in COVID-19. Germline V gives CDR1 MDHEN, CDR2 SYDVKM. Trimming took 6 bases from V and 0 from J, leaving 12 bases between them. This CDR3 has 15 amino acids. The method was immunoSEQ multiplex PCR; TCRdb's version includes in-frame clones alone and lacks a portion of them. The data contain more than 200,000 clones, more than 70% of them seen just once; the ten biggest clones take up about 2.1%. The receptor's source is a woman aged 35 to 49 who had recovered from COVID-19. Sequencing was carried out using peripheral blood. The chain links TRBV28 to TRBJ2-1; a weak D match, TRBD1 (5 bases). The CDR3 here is CASRSRQSSYNEQFF. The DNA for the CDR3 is TGTGCCAGCAGGTCGAGACAGAGCTCCTACAATGAGCAGTTCTTC.